The 6 T cell receptor beta chains given below trace back to one sample, sequenced in a study of blood T cell repertoires in COVID-19. This table comes from immunoSEQ multiplex PCR, and its TCRdb copy is limited to in-frame clones, with some not included. The sample has about 160,000 clones; approximately 86% are singletons. The material sequenced was peripheral blood. The receptors were sampled from a man between 60 and 75 years old with COVID-19, enrolled during active disease.

The rearrangement uses TRBV30 and TRBJ1-1; D may be TRBD1 (6 bases). The germline V gene encodes CDR1 GTSNPN and CDR2 SVGIG (reference sequence). The germline V and J ends were trimmed by 4 bases and 1 base, with 13 bases remaining between them. This CDR3 spans 14 amino acids. CDR3 amino acids: CAWNTGSRNTEAFF. The CDR3 nucleotides are TGTGCCTGGAATACAGGGTCTCGGAACACTGAAGCTTTCTTT.

The chain has TRBV6-5 and TRBJ2-3; 7 bases align to TRBD1. V gave up 6 bases and J gave up 7 bases; unmatched junction bases: 10. This CDR3 has 14 amino acids. Per the germline V gene, CDR1 is MNHEY and CDR2 is SVGAGI. CDR3 in DNA: TGTGCCAGCAGACCAACACAGGGGCGAAATACGCAGTATTTT. Translated: CASRPTQGRNTQYF.

The chain uses TRBV27 and TRBJ2-7; 8 nucleotides line up with TRBD2. With 7 bases clipped from V and 5 bases from J, the junction kept 13 bases outside the gene matches. The germline gives CDR1 MNHEY, CDR2 SMNVEV (reference sequence). The CDR3 has 15 amino acids. CDR3 nucleotides: TGTGCCAGCACCCCGGTCGGGGGGGCCCACCACGAGCAGTACTTC. It translates to CASTPVGGAHHEQYF.

CDR3 residues: CASSLDWTSREQYF. The CDR3 coding sequence is TGTGCCAGCAGCTTAGATTGGACTAGTCGCGAGCAGTACTTC. The rearrangement links TRBV7-2 to TRBJ2-7; 7 bases agree with TRBD2. This CDR3 spans 14 amino acids. The junction had 6 bases not matched to a gene; V was cut back by 1 base and J by 6 bases. Per the germline V gene, CDR1 is SGHTA and CDR2 is FQGNSA.

This clone was seen more than once but under ten times. The chain recombines TRBV3-1 (or the pseudogene TRBV3-2) with TRBJ2-3, with D unclear. V dropped 0 bases and J dropped 1 base, with 5 bases sitting between them. Germline CDR1 LGHDT, CDR2 YNNKEL (reference sequence). The CDR3 runs to 14 residues. CDR3 region: CASSQDFRTDTQYF. The CDR3 DNA follows: TGTGCCAGCAGCCAAGACTTTCGCACAGATACGCAGTATTTT.

V gene TRBV5-1 combines with J gene TRBJ2-7; the D gene is possibly TRBD1 (6 bases). The V end lost 4 bases, the J end lost 3 bases, and 8 bases lay between the germline ends. The V gene's germline CDR1 is SGHRS and CDR2 YFSETQ. The CDR3 has 12 amino acids. Here the CDR3 DNA reads TGCGCCAGCAGCCCACAGGGCTACGAGCAGTACTTC. This sequence encodes CASSPQGYEQYF.